The 10 T cell receptor beta chains below all came from one sample that was sequenced in a study of cytomegalovirus exposure and HLA in healthy donors. Vbeta (60) and Jbeta (13) primers were used in the PCR. Only in-frame clones appear in the TCRdb table, and some are missing; sequencing was by immunoSEQ multiplex PCR. The sample consists of about 150,000 clones, 70% to 80% of them appearing once. What was sequenced was PBMCs. Every receptor here comes from a woman aged 40 to 50 in good health and CMV-seronegative.

This chain joins TRBV5-4 and TRBJ2-1, with 12 bases lining up with TRBD2. The CDR3 loop spans 16 amino acids. The J segment lost 8 bases and the V segment lost 4 bases, leaving 10 bases of the junction unmatched. Germline values: CDR1 SGHNT, CDR2 YYREEE (reference sequence). CDR3 sequence: CASSRMTSGSRDEQFF. In nucleotides, the CDR3 is TGTGCCAGCAGCCGTATGACTAGCGGGAGTAGGGATGAGCAGTTCTTC. The full variable domain, with the rest looked up from reference TRBV5-4 and TRBJ2-1, is ETGVTQSPTHLIKTRGQQVTLRCSSQSGHNTVSWYQQALGQGPQFIFQYYREEENGRGNFPPRFSGLQFPNYSSELNVNALELDDSALYLCASSRMTSGSRDEQFFGPGTRLTVL.

This chain joins TRBV28 and TRBJ1-2, with D unresolved. The CDR3 sequence is 13 residues long. Trimming took off 7 bases at V and 5 bases at J, with 14 bases between the two ends. The V gene's germline CDR1 is MDHEN and CDR2 SYDVKM. CDR3 loop: CASTPGRGYGYTF. The CDR3 nucleotides are TGTGCCAGCACCCCTGGGAGAGGGTATGGCTACACCTTC.

This clone was observed a few times. This chain joins TRBV6-5 and TRBJ1-3; D perhaps matches TRBD1 (5 bases). The V end lost 7 bases, the J end lost 4 bases, and 14 bases lay between the germline ends. In germline, CDR1 is MNHEY, CDR2 SVGAGI. This CDR3 is 14 amino acids long. DNA of the CDR3: TGTGCCAGCACCGGGGGGGGATCCGGAAACACCATATATTTT. Residues: CASTGGGSGNTIYF.

J is TRBJ2-2 and V is TRBV11-3; no reliable D call. V lost 1 base and J lost 6, with 12 bases in between. Germline V CDR1 and CDR2: SGHNT, YENEEA. The CDR3 is 15 amino acids. The CDR3 spells CASSLGARLAGELFF. CDR3 nucleotide sequence: TGTGCCAGCAGCTTAGGTGCCCGACTTGCCGGGGAGCTGTTTTTT.

This CDR3 reads CASSPIPGLAGSTDTQYF. The DNA of the CDR3 is TGTGCCAGCAGTCCTATCCCGGGACTAGCGGGGAGCACAGATACGCAGTATTTT. The V and J genes are TRBV27 and TRBJ2-3; TRBD2 aligns across 13 bases. The germline gives CDR1 MNHEY, CDR2 SMNVEV (reference sequence). The CDR3 has 18 amino acids. V dropped 5 bases and J dropped 0; count of bases not matched to a gene: 8.

This chain links TRBV11-2 with TRBJ2-1; D may be TRBD2 (5 bases). Trimming cost V 2 bases and J 14 bases, with 10 bases left between them. This CDR3 region has 11 residues. Germline CDR1 and CDR2: SGHAT and FQNNGV. The CDR3 DNA reads as TGTGCCAGCAGCTTAACCGGGGAGAAGTTCTTC. As protein: CASSLTGEKFF. Supplemented by reference TRBV11-2 and TRBJ2-1, the full variable domain reads EAGVAQSPRYKIIEKRQSVAFWCNPISGHATLYWYQQILGQGPKLLIQFQNNGVVDDSQLPKDRFSAERLKGVDSTLKIQPAKLEDSAVYLCASSLTGEKFFGPGTRLTVL.

This clone has only a few counts. J is TRBJ1-4 and V is TRBV4-1, with D tentatively TRBD1 (5 bases). Germline CDR1 is MGHRA and CDR2 is YSYEKL. Trimming pared 6 bases from V and 7 bases from J, leaving 15 bases between. This CDR3 comprises 14 residues. As DNA, the CDR3 is TGCGCCAGCAGTGAACGGGGGGTGGGTGAAAAACTGTTTTTT. Translating gives CASSERGVGEKLFF.

The J gene is TRBJ2-4, the V gene TRBV28; the D gene is possibly TRBD2 (5 bases). Trimming removed 8 bases from V and 5 bases from J, with 13 bases in between. The CDR3 extends over 13 amino acids. Germline V gene sequence: CDR1 MDHEN, CDR2 SYDVKM. The CDR3 sequence: CASVSAAQNIQYF. The CDR3, as DNA: TGTGCCAGCGTCTCAGCGGCGCAAAACATTCAGTACTTC.

V is TRBV28 and J is TRBJ1-3; D ambiguous. This CDR3 has 14 residues. Trimming pared 8 bases from V and 0 bases from J, leaving 11 bases between. Germline CDR1 is MDHEN and CDR2 is SYDVKM. CDR3 protein: CASHGRDSGNTIYF. Here the CDR3 DNA reads TGTGCCAGCCACGGTCGAGACTCTGGAAACACCATATATTTT.

This clone was counted a single time. The chain couples TRBV2 to TRBJ2-1; 8 positions agree with TRBD2. In germline, CDR1 is SNHLY, CDR2 FYNNEI. The V segment lost 6 bases and the J segment 4 bases; nucleotides outside the gene matches: 5. This CDR3 region has 14 residues. CDR3 region: CASRREREYNEQFF. DNA for the CDR3: TGTGCCAGCAGGAGGGAGCGGGAGTACAATGAGCAGTTCTTC.